Listed here is a single TCR beta chain. Its antigen is currently not known. Within one base of it there is no much larger clone, and no base qualities were kept. Using the deep immunoSEQ assay, TCR CDR3 regions were amplified from genomic DNA by multiplex PCR. Genomic DNA extracted from each cell subset was distributed evenly over all wells of several immunoSEQ 96-well plates, and each plate served as one replicate. For sorted subsets, about 200 ng genomic DNA, equal to tens of thousands of T cell genomes, was loaded into each replicate PCR. The purified libraries were quantified using a Qubit 3.0 fluorometer, sized with a Bioanalyzer 2100, and then quantified again using the KAPA Library Quantification kit. Every immunoSEQ 96-well plate was sequenced on a separate single-read 150-cycle Illumina NextSeq 550 flow cell. Concerning the study's data processing: Because only junctional sequences without quality scores were contained in the immunoSEQ output, filtering matching that applied to full-length reads could not be performed. Sequences were annotated with PyIR, a Python wrapper for IgBLAST v1.9, using IMGT germline references to assign V/J genes and CDR3. Any read was removed if the V/J assignment was weak (E-value above 1e-6), the CDR3 was missing, or the read contained stop codons, out-of-frame junctions, or ambiguous translated residues. V3J clonotypes were defined by identical inferred V gene, J gene, and CDR3 amino acid sequence. Percentage overlap between repertoires was calculated by dividing the number of shared unique clonotypes by the size of the smaller repertoire. Repertoire richness was assessed with RTK rarefaction, the Chao1 estimator, and Recon v2.1 estimates of unobserved clonotypes. OLGA was used to compute generation probabilities for all TCRbeta clonotypes that the gDNA method yielded from four donors. TCRdb carries this immuneACCESS record with in-frame sequences only. Its versions omit some clonotypes, under half of them owing to an unresolved V gene in the studies checked, with the rest unexplained. The V and J calls and clone size come from that table; D and trimming were worked out from the DNA. For this sample there are 550,000 to 750,000 clones; about 91% appear just once. Approximately 24% of the sample is held by the ten biggest clonotypes.

The data were obtained in a study of shared clonotypes between healthy human individuals (dated by TCRdb to 2020 to 2022). Study-wide context: A few men and two women, aged 18 to 49 years, made up the cohort. To estimate repertoire size and how much clonotypes are shared between individuals, the study performed deep sequencing of blood TCR repertoires from roughly five healthy adults. Different laboratories and diverse techniques were used to prepare libraries and sequence TCR repertoires, to increase sequencing depth and limit assay-specific biases. Per donor, leukapheresis produced somewhere between about 0.8 and 9.5 billion PBMCs. Per donor, three plates each were used for CD4 naive and CD4 memory, two for CD8 naive, and one for CD8 memory.

Overall study results and their limits: Because the study included a small number of donors, the genetic and exposure-history diversity represented was limited. About 5% of naive CD4, around 3.5% of naive CD8, roughly 2.4% of memory CD4, and 0.4% of memory CD8 clonotypes were shared across several donors. Sampling was limited to blood, and TCR repertoires in tissue likely differ from TCR repertoires in blood. Clonotypes shared by all four sorted-subset donors showed higher generation probabilities than non-shared clonotypes. Rarefaction of sorted-subset datasets indicated incomplete sequencing despite the large sequencing depth. Naive subsets generally had larger estimated clonotype richness than memory subsets did. Pairwise subsampling led to the expectation that sequencing depth would affect the degree of clonotype sharing among donors.

From cysteine to phenylalanine, the CDR3 is 16 amino acids long. The read is trimmed to its CDR3 DNA, 48 bases read in frame from base 1. V is cut by 3 bases and J by 4 bases, and the space between the germline ends is 19 bases. The germline V gene (reference sequence) yields SGHNT for CDR1 and YYREEE for CDR2. CD8 naive samples were CD45RO-negative cells positively selected for CCR7, giving a CD45RA+CCR7+ population that excluded TemRA cells. Donors were healthy HIV-negative adults with no recently reported acute infections or vaccinations. Every donor was a Caucasian adult living in Nashville, Tennessee, USA. Blood was collected by leukapheresis, and PBMCs were isolated by Ficoll-Histopaque density gradient centrifugation and then cryopreserved in liquid nitrogen vapor phase. Analytical flow cytometry was used to check the purity and quantity of each magnetically sorted T cell population. Genomic DNA was isolated from each sorted fraction and quantified by UV absorbance on a Nanodrop 2000c.

This TCR was sampled from a man aged 25-40 years in good health. The specimen was naive CD8+ T cells sorted from blood. This sample's cell subset or site label indicates: CD45RA+CCR7+. Recombination joined TRBV5-4 with TRBJ1-2; too little of a D gene remains to name it. The base sequence is TGTGCCAGCAGCTCATTCGGACGGCAAAATCTCTATGGCTACACCTTC. Translated, it gives CASSSFGRQNLYGYTF.